These 16 T cell receptor beta chains were sequenced from one sample in a study of cytomegalovirus exposure and HLA in healthy donors. With 60 Vbeta and 13 Jbeta primers, the PCR was carried out. Sequencing used immunoSEQ multiplex PCR; TCRdb keeps in-frame clones, though not all of them. The table has around 130,000 clones, roughly 70% seen once; the top ten hold about 3%. Sequencing used PBMCs. The source is a man aged 25-45 years in good health and CMV-seronegative.

This clone appeared a single time. V gene TRBV2 combines with J gene TRBJ2-5, with D perhaps matching TRBD2 (6 bases). Germline V gene data show CDR1 as SNHLY and CDR2 as FYNNEI. The V and J ends lost 1 base and 5 bases respectively, with 26 bases between them. The CDR3 length is 19 residues. The CDR3 loop reads CASSEGLGLAEVGKETQYF. The CDR3, as DNA: TGTGCCAGCAGTGAAGGTCTTGGTTTAGCGGAGGTGGGGAAGGAGACCCAGTACTTC.

For the CDR3, the DNA is TGTGCCAGCAGCCCCTACAGGGCCACAGATACGCAGTATTTT. It encodes CASSPYRATDTQYF. This chain joins TRBV14 and TRBJ2-3, with a weak D call TRBD1 (6 bases). The CDR3 has 14 residues. CDR1 is SGHDN and CDR2 is FVKESK in the germline V gene. V shed 4 bases and J shed 2 bases, with 10 bases lying between them.

The DNA of the CDR3 is TGTGCCAGCAAGATTGGAACAGGGAATTCACCCCTCCACTTT. Encoded protein: CASKIGTGNSPLHF. The chain is built from TRBV9 and TRBJ1-6; TRBD1 might be the D (6 bases). The CDR3 runs 14 residues. V shed 6 bases and J shed 7 bases, with 14 bases lying between them. Germline values: CDR1 SGDLS, CDR2 YYNGEE.

The chain is built from TRBV9 and TRBJ1-2, with D maybe TRBD1 (5 bases). This CDR3 contains 16 residues. Germline CDR1 reads SGDLS; CDR2 reads YYNGEE. Between the trimmed V and J ends, which lost 3 bases and 3 bases, there was a span of 18 bases. CDR3 sequence (DNA): TGTGCCAGCAGCGGAACTCTGACAGAGACTTACTATGGCTACACCTTC. Residues: CASSGTLTETYYGYTF. Full variable domain (remainder filled in from reference TRBV9 and TRBJ1-2): DSGVTQTPKHLITATGQRVTLRCSPRSGDLSVYWYQQSLDQGLQFLIQYYNGEERAKGNILERFSAQQFPDLHSELNLSSLELGDSALYFCASSGTLTETYYGYTFGSGTRLTVV.

V is TRBV7-8 and J is TRBJ1-2; 7 nucleotides match TRBD1. J lost 1 base, V lost 5 bases, and 7 bases had no gene match. This CDR3 spans 15 amino acids. Germline V CDR1 and CDR2: SGHVS, FQNEAQ. The CDR3 protein is CASSPRQGINYGYTF. The CDR3 DNA follows: TGTGCCAGCAGCCCCCGACAGGGAATTAACTATGGCTACACCTTC.

The chain is built from TRBV28 and TRBJ2-7; 9 nucleotides align to TRBD2. V was clipped by 5 bases and J by 3 bases; unmatched bases: 11. CDR3 length: 16 amino acids. Germline V lookup: CDR1 MDHEN, CDR2 SYDVKM. CDR3 nucleotide sequence: TGTGCCAGCAGTCCTGCCGGGACTAGCCGCTACTACGAGCAGTACTTC. Protein: CASSPAGTSRYYEQYF.

The chain combines TRBV4-1 with TRBJ2-7; the match to TRBD2 covers 9 bases. The trim removed 8 bases at V and 7 bases at J, leaving 9 bases unmatched. CDR1 is MGHRA and CDR2 is YSYEKL in the germline V gene. The CDR3 runs 13 residues. The chain's CDR3 is CASSAGGRGEQYF. The CDR3 DNA sequence: TGCGCCAGCTCCGCGGGAGGGCGGGGAGAGCAGTACTTC.

This clone was seen only once. The J gene is TRBJ1-4, the V gene TRBV30; 7 nucleotides line up with TRBD1. Per germline, CDR1 GTSNPN and CDR2 SVGIG (reference sequence). This CDR3 spans 13 amino acids. The J segment lost 8 bases and the V segment lost 5 bases, leaving 8 bases of the junction unmatched. Here the CDR3 DNA reads TGTGCCTGGGCCAGGGGGGAACCGGAAAAACTGTTTTTT. Encoded protein: CAWARGEPEKLFF.

J is TRBJ1-2 and V is TRBV6-5; a weak D match, TRBD1 (5 bases). Germline CDR1 MNHEY, CDR2 SVGAGI. The CDR3 is 14 residues long. V was cut by 6 bases and J by 7 bases, with 18 bases left in between. CDR3 nucleotides: TGTGCCAGCAGCCCCCCCCAGGGAAGGAGTGGCTACACCTTC. Translated, it gives CASSPPQGRSGYTF.

The chain has TRBV6-5 and TRBJ1-1; 10 nucleotides line up with TRBD1. This CDR3 spans 14 amino acids. The junction had 2 bases not matched to a gene; V was cut back by 6 bases and J by 1 base. Germline V gene sequence: CDR1 MNHEY, CDR2 SVGAGI. In nucleotides, the CDR3 is TGTGCCAGCAGGGGACAGGGGCCGAACACTGAAGCTTTCTTT. Translating gives CASRGQGPNTEAFF.

The chain couples TRBV19 to TRBJ2-7; 7 bases agree with TRBD2. CDR1 is LNHDA, CDR2 SQIVND, per germline (reference sequence). V trimming: 1 base; J trimming: 6 bases; junction bases outside the gene matches: 6. This CDR3 region has 14 residues. CDR3 amino acids: CASSIGGRAGEQYF. The CDR3 DNA sequence: TGTGCCAGTAGTATAGGGGGGAGGGCCGGCGAGCAGTACTTC.

The CDR3 DNA reads as TGTGCCAGCAGCGACGGACAGGGCTCTGGAAACACCATATATTTT. This sequence encodes CASSDGQGSGNTIYF. The chain combines TRBV7-6 with TRBJ1-3; TRBD1 aligns across 8 bases. Per germline, CDR1 SGHVS and CDR2 FNYEAQ. Germline trimming cut 5 bases from V and 0 bases from J; bases unmatched to any gene: 3. The CDR3 is made up of 15 amino acids.

The DNA of the CDR3 is TGTGCCAGTAGTATCACCAGGATGGCAGATACGCAGTATTTT. This gives the protein CASSITRMADTQYF. The gene calls are TRBV19 and TRBJ2-3; D is undetermined. V was cut by 3 bases and J by 4 bases, with 11 bases left in between. Germline values: CDR1 LNHDA, CDR2 SQIVND (reference sequence). The CDR3 extends over 14 amino acids.

This chain links TRBV9 with TRBJ2-3; TRBD2 matches at 7 bases. This CDR3 is 15 amino acids long. The V segment lost 3 bases and the J segment 6 bases; nucleotides outside the gene matches: 10. Per the germline V gene, CDR1 is SGDLS and CDR2 is YYNGEE. The CDR3 sequence is CASSDDAGVWDTQYF. The CDR3 DNA follows: TGTGCCAGCAGCGACGACGCGGGGGTGTGGGATACGCAGTATTTT.

The chain carries TRBV11-2 and TRBJ1-4, with D maybe TRBD1 (5 bases). This CDR3 has 14 amino acids. Per the germline V gene, CDR1 is SGHAT and CDR2 is FQNNGV. V dropped 5 bases and J dropped 5 bases, with 12 bases sitting between them. The CDR3: CASSLWGGNEKLFF. CDR3 bases: TGTGCCAGCAGCCTGTGGGGGGGGAATGAAAAACTGTTTTTT.

V is TRBV5-6 and J is TRBJ2-7; 9 nucleotides match TRBD2. V dropped 7 bases and J dropped 3; count of bases not matched to a gene: 14. Germline assignment: CDR1 SGHDT and CDR2 YYEEEE. This CDR3 is 16 amino acids long. The CDR3 reads CASRNRGAGGDYEQYF. CDR3 sequence (DNA): TGTGCCAGCCGTAACAGGGGAGCGGGGGGCGACTACGAGCAGTACTTC. The full variable domain, rest sourced from reference TRBV5-6 and TRBJ2-7, is DAGVTQSPTHLIKTRGQQVTLRCSPKSGHDTVSWYQQALGQGPQFIFQYYEEEERQRGNFPDRFSGHQFPNYSSELNVNALLLGDSALYLCASRNRGAGGDYEQYFGPGTRLTVT.